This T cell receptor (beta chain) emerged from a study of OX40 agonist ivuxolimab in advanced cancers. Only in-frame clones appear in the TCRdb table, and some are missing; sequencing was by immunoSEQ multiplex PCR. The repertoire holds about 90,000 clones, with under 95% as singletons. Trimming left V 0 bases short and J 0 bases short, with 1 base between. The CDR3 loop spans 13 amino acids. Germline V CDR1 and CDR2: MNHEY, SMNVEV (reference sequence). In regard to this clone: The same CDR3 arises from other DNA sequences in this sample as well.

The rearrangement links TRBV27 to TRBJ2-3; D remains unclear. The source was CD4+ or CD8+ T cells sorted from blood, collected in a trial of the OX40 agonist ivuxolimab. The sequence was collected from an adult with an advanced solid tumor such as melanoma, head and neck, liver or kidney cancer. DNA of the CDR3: TGTGCCAGCAGTTTATCTAGCACAGATACGCAGTATTTT. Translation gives CASSLSSTDTQYF.